This T cell receptor (beta chain) comes out of a study of monozygotic twins with inflammatory bowel disease. Study-wide results and caveats: Treatment differences in immunosuppression may have added variability to the repertoires of patients.

Worth noting for this clonotype: The antigen remains unidentified.

Per germline, CDR1 DFQATT and CDR2 SNEGSKA (reference sequence). CDR3 length: 13 residues. Two rounds of nested PCR, of around 16 and 10 cycles, were run on TCRalpha and TCRbeta cDNA. TCRdb reworked the 5' RACE reads into one entry per CDR3 protein, no DNA. Its table records some 150,000 distinct CDR3 sequences. The clonotype comes from a human donor with ulcerative colitis or Crohn's disease, or a healthy co-twin of an affected twin (not recorded which). The genes are TRBV20-1 and TRBJ2-1; TCRdb proposes TRBD1, but this gene call is untestable without DNA. Sequenced: blood. CDR3 amino acids: CSASGDRENEQFF.